This passage covers 12 T cell receptor beta chains from one sample sequenced in a study of cytomegalovirus exposure and HLA in healthy donors. Method: immunoSEQ multiplex PCR; TCRdb's copy keeps in-frame clones and lacks some. The table shows about 160,000 clones, with about 90% occurring only once. The sequenced sample was PBMCs. The receptors derive from a woman between 18 and 29 years old in good health and CMV-seropositive.

The chain has TRBV5-6 and TRBJ1-2; 7 bases are a match to TRBD1. The CDR3 covers 15 residues. The V gene end was trimmed by 2 bases and the J gene end by 1 base; junction bases not matched to a gene: 5. Looked up from germline, CDR1 is SGHDT and CDR2 is YYEEEE. This chain's CDR3 is CASSLQGRLNYGYTF. CDR3 nucleotides: TGTGCCAGCAGCTTACAGGGGCGCCTTAACTATGGCTACACCTTC.

V is TRBV28 and J is TRBJ2-3; TRBD1 aligns across 8 bases. This CDR3 is built from 16 residues. V lost 2 bases to trimming and J lost 2 bases; unmatched junction nucleotides: 6. Germline V gene sequence: CDR1 MDHEN, CDR2 SYDVKM. CDR3: CASSLPGTGFTDTQYF. The CDR3 region has the DNA TGTGCCAGCAGTTTACCCGGGACAGGATTCACAGATACGCAGTATTTT. The full variable domain, with the rest looked up from reference TRBV28 and TRBJ2-3, is DVKVTQSSRYLVKRTGEKVFLECVQDMDHENMFWYRQDPGLGLRLIYFSYDVKMKEKGDIPEGYSVSREKKERFSLILESASTNQTSMYLCASSLPGTGFTDTQYFGPGTRLTVL.

This clone was recorded once. The chain joins TRBV7-8 to TRBJ1-4; TRBD1 agrees at 7 bases. CDR1 SGHVS and CDR2 FQNEAQ come from the germline V gene. With 1 base clipped from V and 5 bases from J, the junction kept 4 bases outside the gene matches. There are 15 residues in the CDR3. The CDR3 region is CASSLETGRNEKLFF. The CDR3 region has the DNA TGTGCCAGCAGCTTAGAGACAGGGAGGAATGAAAAACTGTTTTTT.

The chain employs TRBV28 and TRBJ2-7; weak D call: TRBD1 (6 bases). Trimming cost V 6 bases and J 3 bases, with 18 bases left between them. The V gene's germline CDR1 is MDHEN and CDR2 SYDVKM. This CDR3 is built from 15 residues. The CDR3 nucleotides are TGTGCCAGCAGGACTACCCCCACAGGGAACTACGAGCAGTACTTC. Its translation: CASRTTPTGNYEQYF.

This clone was seen just once. The V call is TRBV19, the J call TRBJ2-1; 8 bases fit TRBD1. The CDR3 consists of 15 residues. With V trimmed by 4 bases and J by 3 bases, 5 bases remained unmatched. Germline V gene data show CDR1 as LNHDA and CDR2 as SQIVND (reference sequence). The CDR3 protein is CASSRRTGNYNEQFF. The CDR3 bases are TGTGCCAGTAGTAGACGGACAGGGAACTACAATGAGCAGTTCTTC.

The gene calls are TRBV11-2 and TRBJ2-7; 9 nucleotides align to TRBD1. This CDR3 has 15 amino acids. V dropped 1 base and J dropped 1; count of bases not matched to a gene: 2. Germline lookup yields CDR1 SGHAT and CDR2 FQNNGV. CDR3 sequence reads: CASSLAGTGSYEQYF. In DNA form, the CDR3 reads TGTGCCAGCAGCTTAGCCGGGACAGGGTCCTACGAGCAGTACTTC.

The V and J genes are TRBV5-1 and TRBJ2-7, with 8 bases that match TRBD2. From germline, CDR1 is SGHRS and CDR2 YFSETQ. Trimming at V came to 3 bases and at J to 2 bases, leaving 10 bases not matched to a gene. This CDR3 has 16 amino acids. The CDR3 region is CASSWGAGVGAYEQYF. In DNA form, the CDR3 reads TGCGCCAGCAGCTGGGGAGCGGGAGTAGGGGCCTACGAGCAGTACTTC. Filled out from reference TRBV5-1 and TRBJ2-7, the complete variable domain reads KAGVTQTPRYLIKTRGQQVTLSCSPISGHRSVSWYQQTPGQGLQFLFEYFSETQRNKGNFPGRFSGRQFSNSRSEMNVSTLELGDSALYLCASSWGAGVGAYEQYFGPGTRLTVT.

The J gene is TRBJ2-1, the V gene TRBV7-8, with D unclear. The CDR3 has 8 residues. The germline CDR1 and CDR2 sequences are SGHVS and FQNEAQ. The germline V and J ends were trimmed by 5 bases and 15 bases, with 5 bases remaining between them. The CDR3 DNA follows: TGTGCCAGCAGCCCAGGGTTCTTC. This sequence encodes CASSPGFF.

CDR3 in DNA: TGTGCCAGCAGCTTGGAAGAGTGGGAGACCCAGTACTTC. It translates to CASSLEEWETQYF. The chain employs TRBV5-6 and TRBJ2-5; no clear D gene. CDR3 size: 13 residues. Trimming removed 0 bases at V and 5 bases at J, with 8 bases between. Germline CDR1 reads SGHDT; CDR2 reads YYEEEE.

The CDR3 sequence is CAWSARTGIGNTIYF. CDR3 DNA: TGTGCCTGGAGTGCGAGGACAGGGATAGGAAACACCATATATTTT. The rearrangement links TRBV30 to TRBJ1-3, with 8 nucleotides matching TRBD1. This CDR3 has 15 amino acids. Per germline, CDR1 GTSNPN and CDR2 SVGIG (reference sequence). V shed 1 base, J shed 4 bases, and the junction held 6 bases outside the gene matches.

V is TRBV18 and J is TRBJ1-5; D not certain. Germline loops: CDR1 KGHSH, CDR2 LQKENI. CDR3 size: 14 residues. With 2 bases removed from V and 3 bases from J, the gap between germline ends came to 8 bases. For the CDR3, the DNA is TGTGCCAGCTCACCATTAGGAGACAATCAGCCCCAGCATTTT. The encoded protein is CASSPLGDNQPQHF.

This chain connects TRBV10-1 to TRBJ2-5; D is possibly TRBD2 (5 bases). V lost 2 bases, J lost 2 bases, and 18 bases lay in between. CDR1 and CDR2 from the germline V gene are WNHNN and SYGVQD (reference sequence). The CDR3 has 17 residues. CDR3 amino acids: CASSEGGGGGWQETQYF. CDR3 sequence (DNA): TGCGCCAGCAGTGAGGGAGGAGGTGGAGGTTGGCAAGAGACCCAGTACTTC.